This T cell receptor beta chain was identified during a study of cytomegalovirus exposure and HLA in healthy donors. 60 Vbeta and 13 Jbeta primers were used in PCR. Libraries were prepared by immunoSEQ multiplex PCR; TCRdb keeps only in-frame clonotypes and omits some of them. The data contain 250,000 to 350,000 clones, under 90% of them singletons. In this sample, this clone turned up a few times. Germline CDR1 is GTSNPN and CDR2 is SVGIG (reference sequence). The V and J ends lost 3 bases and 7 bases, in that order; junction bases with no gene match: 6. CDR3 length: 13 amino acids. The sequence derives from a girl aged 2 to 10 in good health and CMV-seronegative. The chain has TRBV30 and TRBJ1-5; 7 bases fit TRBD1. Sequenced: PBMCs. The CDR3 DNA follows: TGTGCCTGGAGCGCACAGGGGCCACAGCCCCAGCATTTT. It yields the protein CAWSAQGPQPQHF.